A selection of T cell receptor beta chains follows, all from one sample in a study of identical twins. MiXCR, applied by TCRdb to the 5' RACE reads, yields one record per CDR3 protein. The repertoire consists of roughly 570,000 distinct CDR3 sequences, with 9.6% occurring once and the leading ten covering 2.5% to 3.5%. The sample was also linked to a second study, of yellow fever vaccine responses in identical twins.

Sequences were obtained from PBMCs. Receptors were obtained from a woman between 18 and 29 years old in good health. Each CDR3 is given with its conserved first and last residue. A D gene is named only where the DNA matches it firmly. Where a row states a size, it is once, few, many or the class of an expanded clone; other rows omit it.

D,V,J,size,DNA,CDR3
TRBD1,TRBV12-3/TRBV12-4,TRBJ2-1,many,TGTGCCAGCAGCTCAAGGGGGACAGGGGTCTACAATGAGCAGTTCTTC,CASSSRGTGVYNEQFF
.,TRBV11-2,TRBJ1-5,.,TGTGCCAGCAGCTTAGCGTTGGGAAACAATCAGCCCCAGCATTTT,CASSLALGNNQPQHF
.,TRBV7-8,TRBJ2-4,.,TGTGCCAGCAGCGGTCAGGGGCTCCCCAGCTACTTC,CASSGQGLPSYF
TRBD1,TRBV7-3,TRBJ2-2,many,TGTGCCAGCAGCCCTGCTGGGACAGGGAAGACCGGGGAGCTGTTTTTT,CASSPAGTGKTGELFF
.,TRBV6-2/TRBV6-3,TRBJ2-1,.,TGTGCCAGCAAAGGCGAGCCGATAGGCCATGAGCAGTTCTTC,CASKGEPIGHEQFF
TRBD2,TRBV7-8,TRBJ2-1,.,TGTGCCAGCAGCTTAGCGGGACTAGCGGGCCCTCGAGTTGAAAATGAGCAGTTCTTC,CASSLAGLAGPRVENEQFF
.,TRBV12-3/TRBV12-4,TRBJ2-5,few,TGTGCCAGCAGTTTAGGGGGACGCATCCCGTACCAAGAGACCCAGTACTTC,CASSLGGRIPYQETQYF
.,TRBV20-1,TRBJ1-2,many,TGCAGTGCTAGGACGGCTAACTATGGCTACACCTTC,CSARTANYGYTF
.,TRBV27,TRBJ2-1,many,TGTGCCAGCAGTTTAAAGGGCTTGTCCTACAATGAGCAGTTCTTC,CASSLKGLSYNEQFF
TRBD1,TRBV12-3/TRBV12-4,TRBJ2-7,.,TGTGCCAGCAGAAGGACAGGGTTGGGCTACGAGCAGTACTTC,CASRRTGLGYEQYF
.,TRBV2,TRBJ2-7,many,TGTGCCAGCAGCCAATACAGGGCCGAGCAGTACTTC,CASSQYRAEQYF
TRBD2,TRBV12-3/TRBV12-4,TRBJ2-1,.,TGTGCCAGCAGTTCCACCGGGACTAGCGGGAGAGGTGAGCAGTTCTTC,CASSSTGTSGRGEQFF
TRBD1,TRBV4-3,TRBJ2-7,few,TGCGCCAGCAGCCAATCATGGACAGGGTCCTACGAGCAGTACTTC,CASSQSWTGSYEQYF
.,TRBV3-1,TRBJ2-1,few,TGTGCCAGCAGCCAAGTTACGGTGGAGCAGTTCTTC,CASSQVTVEQFF
TRBD1,TRBV7-2,TRBJ2-2,.,TGTGCCAGCAGCTCCGAGGACAGGGCAATCTACACCGGGGAGCTGTTTTTT,CASSSEDRAIYTGELFF
.,TRBV7-2,TRBJ2-2,few,TGTGCCAGCCGAGGTCGAGACTTGGACACCGGGGAGCTGTTTTTT,CASRGRDLDTGELFF
TRBD1,TRBV3-1,TRBJ2-3,.,TGTGCCAGCAGCCTTCTAATCAGGGGGAGCACAGATACGCAGTATTTT,CASSLLIRGSTDTQYF
TRBD1,TRBV5-1,TRBJ2-7,few,TGCGCCAGCAGCTCGTCCGGGAAGACAGGGCCCCGGGAGCAGTACTTC,CASSSSGKTGPREQYF
.,TRBV6-1,TRBJ2-7,.,TGTGCCAGCAGTGAAGCCTCCCTCATATCCCTCTCCTACGAGCAGTACTTC,CASSEASLISLSYEQYF
.,TRBV7-9,TRBJ1-1,few,TGTGCCAGCAGCTTAAGGACAGATGAAGCTTTCTTT,CASSLRTDEAFF
.,TRBV30,TRBJ2-2,few,TGTGCCTGGAGTGTACTGAGGGACACCGGGGAGCTGTTTTTT,CAWSVLRDTGELFF
.,TRBV29-1,TRBJ2-3,few,TGCAGCGTTGTGTTTGGTTCCCTCGGCACAGATACGCAGTATTTT,CSVVFGSLGTDTQYF